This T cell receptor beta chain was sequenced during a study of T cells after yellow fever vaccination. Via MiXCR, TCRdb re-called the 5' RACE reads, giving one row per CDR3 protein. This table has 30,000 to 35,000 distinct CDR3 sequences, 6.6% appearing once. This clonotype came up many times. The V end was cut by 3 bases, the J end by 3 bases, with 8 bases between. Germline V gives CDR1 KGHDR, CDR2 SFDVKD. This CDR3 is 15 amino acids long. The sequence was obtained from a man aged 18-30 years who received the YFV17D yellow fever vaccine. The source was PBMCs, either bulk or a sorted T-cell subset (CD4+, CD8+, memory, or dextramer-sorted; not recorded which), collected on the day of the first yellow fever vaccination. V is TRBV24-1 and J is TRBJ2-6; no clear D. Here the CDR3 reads CATSDGRNGANVLTF. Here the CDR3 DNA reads TGTGCCACCAGTGATGGCAGGAATGGGGCCAACGTCCTGACTTTC.